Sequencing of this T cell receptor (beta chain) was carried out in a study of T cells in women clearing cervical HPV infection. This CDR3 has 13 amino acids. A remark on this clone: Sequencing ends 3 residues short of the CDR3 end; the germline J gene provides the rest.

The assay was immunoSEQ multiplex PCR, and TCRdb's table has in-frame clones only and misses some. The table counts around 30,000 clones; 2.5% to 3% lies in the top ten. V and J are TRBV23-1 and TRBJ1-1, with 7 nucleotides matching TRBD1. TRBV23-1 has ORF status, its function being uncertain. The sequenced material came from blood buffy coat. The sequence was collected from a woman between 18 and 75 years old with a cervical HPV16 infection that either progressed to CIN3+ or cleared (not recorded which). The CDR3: CASSQCRDRVAFF. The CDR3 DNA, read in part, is TGCGCCAGCAGTCAGTGTCGAGACAGGGTA.